This passage covers 3 T cell receptor beta chains from one sample sequenced in a study of T cell repertoires in cytomegalovirus infection. TCRdb re-called the reads through MiXCR, storing one row per CDR3 protein. The data show over 150,000 distinct CDR3 sequences, about 20% seen once. The specimen sequenced was PBMCs. These receptors came from a human donor in good health (CMV status not recorded). Some clones in this sample may be carry-over from other donors' samples.

This clonotype was counted only a few times. The chain carries TRBV7-2 and TRBJ2-2; D is uncertain. CDR1 is SGHTA, CDR2 FQGNSA, per germline. Trimming took 5 bases from V and 7 from J, leaving 11 bases between them. The CDR3 sequence is 13 residues long. The DNA of the CDR3 is TGTGCCAGCAGCCCCTACCCCGACGGGGAGCTGTTTTTT. This encodes CASSPYPDGELFF.

The CDR3 here is CASSLRGGLQETQYF. The CDR3 region has the DNA TGCGCCAGCAGCCTGCGCGGGGGCCTCCAAGAGACCCAGTACTTC. The rearrangement joins TRBV5-1 to TRBJ2-5; D may be TRBD2 (7 bases). The CDR3 totals 15 residues. Germline CDR1 reads SGHRS; CDR2 reads YFSETQ. V was clipped by 4 bases and J by 1 base, with 14 bases between them.

The chain joins TRBV12-5 to TRBJ2-5; D possibly matches TRBD1 or TRBD2 (5 bases each). Germline CDR1 reads LGHNT; CDR2 reads FRNRAP. The CDR3 consists of 15 residues. The germline V and J ends were trimmed by 2 bases and 0 bases, with 10 bases remaining between them. Written as DNA, the CDR3 is TGTGCTAGTGGTTTGTGGGGGACCCACCAAGAGACCCAGTACTTC. Translation gives CASGLWGTHQETQYF.